This passage covers 13 T cell receptor beta chains from one sample sequenced in a study of B cell selection in AIRE deficiency. The regulatory T cell sort gate was CD4+CD25hiCD127low/negative. TCRdb's copy holds only in-frame clones and misses some; the assay was immunoSEQ multiplex PCR. The profile shows roughly 23,000 clones, about nine tenths of them singletons. The material sequenced was CD4+CD25+ Tregs sorted from PBMCs. These receptors all come from a human donor in good health.

The chain uses TRBV29-1 and TRBJ2-3; D is unclear. Germline loops: CDR1 SQVTM, CDR2 ANQGSEA. This CDR3 contains 12 residues. Trimming stripped 3 bases from V and 1 base from J, with 5 bases between. The DNA for the CDR3 is TGCAGCGTTGAGGGCGGCACAGATACGCAGTATTTT. It specifies CSVEGGTDTQYF.

The genes are TRBV11-2 and TRBJ2-3; D is unresolved. Per germline, CDR1 SGHAT and CDR2 FQNNGV. There are 15 residues in the CDR3. Trimming shortened V by 1 base and J by 5 bases, and 13 bases separated the two germline ends. The DNA of the CDR3 is TGTGCCAGCAGCTTAGGGCCCCCGTTTGAAGATACGCAGTATTTT. Encoded protein: CASSLGPPFEDTQYF.

The V and J genes are TRBV20-1 and TRBJ2-1; maybe TRBD2 (6 bases). V lost 5 bases and J lost 7, with 9 bases in between. Looked up from germline, CDR1 is DFQATT and CDR2 is SNEGSKA (reference sequence). The CDR3 has 11 amino acids. The CDR3 here is CSALLANEQFF. For the CDR3, the DNA is TGCAGTGCTCTTCTAGCGAATGAGCAGTTCTTC.

The CDR3 is CASSPRTGIHEQYF. The DNA for the CDR3 is TGTGCCAGCAGCCCACGGACAGGGATCCACGAGCAGTACTTC. This chain joins TRBV7-9 and TRBJ2-5; 8 nucleotides line up with TRBD1. The J call may be in error: the DNA end matches TRBJ2-7 better. This CDR3 contains 14 residues. Germline V CDR1 and CDR2: SEHNR, FQNEAQ (reference sequence).

The rearrangement uses TRBV6-4 and TRBJ2-7; D is perhaps TRBD2 (5 bases). Deletions cut 9 bases from V and 0 bases from J, with 18 bases between. There are 15 residues in the CDR3. CDR1 and CDR2 (germline): MRHNA, SNTAGT. CDR3 DNA sequence: TGTGCCAGAAGAGGGCCGTGGAACCCCTCCTACGAGCAGTACTTC. As protein: CARRGPWNPSYEQYF.

This CDR3 is CASSLRPGNTIYF. As DNA, the CDR3 is TGTGCCAGCAGCTTAAGGCCCGGAAACACCATATATTTT. The chain employs TRBV11-2 and TRBJ1-3; no reliable D call. The germline V gene encodes CDR1 SGHAT and CDR2 FQNNGV. V lost 2 bases, J lost 4 bases, and 6 bases lay in between. This CDR3 comprises 13 residues.

The chain employs TRBV5-1 and TRBJ2-3; a possible D gene is TRBD2 (5 bases). This CDR3 spans 14 amino acids. Trimming took 0 bases from V and 5 from J, leaving 10 bases between them. CDR1 and CDR2 (germline): SGHRS, YFSETQ. The CDR3 DNA sequence: TGCGCCAGCAGCTTGGCGGGCGAGGGAGATACGCAGTATTTT. Translating it yields CASSLAGEGDTQYF.

The chain couples TRBV4-1 to TRBJ2-1; 15 nucleotides line up with TRBD2. The germline V gene encodes CDR1 MGHRA and CDR2 YSYEKL. This CDR3 spans 15 amino acids. V lost 7 bases to trimming and J lost 7 bases; unmatched junction nucleotides: 5. The CDR3 is CASKTGLAGGNEQFF. The CDR3, as DNA: TGCGCCAGCAAGACGGGACTAGCGGGAGGTAATGAGCAGTTCTTC.

CDR3 amino acids: CASSLGASGIYEQYF. The CDR3 DNA reads TGCGCCAGCAGCTTGGGCGCTAGCGGGATCTACGAGCAGTACTTC. The genes are TRBV5-1 and TRBJ2-7; the match to TRBD2 covers 9 bases. CDR1 is SGHRS, CDR2 YFSETQ, per germline. The trim removed 0 bases at V and 3 bases at J, leaving 4 bases unmatched. The CDR3 runs 15 residues.

A single count supports this clone. V and J are TRBV29-1 and TRBJ1-2, with a weak D call TRBD1 (6 bases). The CDR3 runs 12 residues. Per the germline V gene, CDR1 is SQVTM and CDR2 is ANQGSEA. Trimming shortened V by 7 bases and J by 5 bases, and 14 bases separated the two germline ends. CDR3 protein: CSAETGLYGYTF. For the CDR3, the DNA is TGCAGCGCCGAAACAGGGTTGTATGGCTACACCTTC.

The chain carries TRBV7-9 and TRBJ1-3; D is ambiguous. V lost 2 bases, J lost 0 bases, and 8 bases lay in between. The CDR3 runs to 15 residues. The germline gives CDR1 SEHNR, CDR2 FQNEAQ (reference sequence). In DNA, the CDR3 is TGTGCCAGCAGCTTATATGGCGGCTCTGGAAACACCATATATTTT. Translation gives CASSLYGGSGNTIYF.

This chain connects TRBV5-1 to TRBJ2-7; 11 nucleotides agree with TRBD2. The V and J ends lost 4 bases and 0 bases, in that order; junction bases with no gene match: 9. Germline assignment: CDR1 SGHRS and CDR2 YFSETQ. The CDR3 runs to 17 residues. CDR3 in DNA: TGCGCCAGCAGCCACACTAGCGGGGGCTCGAGCTCCTACGAGCAGTACTTC. The encoded protein is CASSHTSGGSSSYEQYF.

The chain combines TRBV7-9 with TRBJ1-1; TRBD1 matches 7 bases. CDR3 length equals 17 residues. J lost 4 bases, V lost 4 bases, and 15 bases had no gene match. CDR1 is SEHNR, CDR2 FQNEAQ, per germline (reference sequence). The CDR3 loop is CASSSTQGQAAATEAFF. CDR3 bases: TGTGCCAGCAGCTCGACTCAAGGACAGGCGGCAGCCACTGAAGCTTTCTTT.